The 4 T cell receptor beta chains below were found in one sample sequenced in a study of cytomegalovirus exposure and HLA in healthy donors. This PCR relied on a set of 60 Vbeta primers and 13 Jbeta primers. The assay was immunoSEQ multiplex PCR, and TCRdb's table has in-frame clones only and misses some. The data contain around 170,000 clones, just under 80% of them seen just once; the ten biggest clones take up 1.9%. The specimen sequenced was PBMCs. Receptor source: a woman in her 30s in good health and CMV-seronegative.

The rearrangement uses TRBV6-5 and TRBJ2-3; D is uncertain. The CDR3 has 13 residues. Germline V lookup: CDR1 MNHEY, CDR2 SVGAGI. Trimming cost V 1 base and J 7 bases, with 9 bases left between them. The CDR3 loop is CASSYLIGHTQYF. As DNA, the CDR3 is TGTGCCAGCAGTTACTTAATCGGTCATACGCAGTATTTT.

This clone was counted a few times. This sequence joins TRBV2 and TRBJ2-3, with TRBD1 as a possible D gene (6 bases). V lost 5 bases, J lost 0 bases, and 9 bases lay in between. CDR3 length: 14 amino acids. Per germline, CDR1 SNHLY and CDR2 FYNNEI. The CDR3 here is CASSRQVSTDTQYF. CDR3 coding DNA: TGTGCCAGCAGTCGACAGGTTAGCACAGATACGCAGTATTTT.

The CDR3 reads CAWTRPWGGALSPEAFF. CDR3 coding DNA: TGTGCCTGGACTCGCCCCTGGGGGGGGGCTCTTTCCCCTGAAGCTTTCTTT. The chain couples TRBV30 to TRBJ1-1, with a weak D call TRBD1 (6 bases). Trimming took off 4 bases at V and 6 bases at J, with 27 bases between the two ends. The germline V gene encodes CDR1 GTSNPN and CDR2 SVGIG (reference sequence). This CDR3 contains 17 residues.

The chain is built from TRBV7-2 and TRBJ2-3; a weak D match, TRBD2 (6 bases). The germline gives CDR1 SGHTA, CDR2 FQGNSA. With 7 bases removed from V and 3 bases from J, the gap between germline ends came to 20 bases. CDR3 length: 16 amino acids. CDR3 sequence (DNA): TGTGCCAGCATCTACCCCCCCGGGGGTCAGACAGATACGCAGTATTTT. Translating gives CASIYPPGGQTDTQYF.